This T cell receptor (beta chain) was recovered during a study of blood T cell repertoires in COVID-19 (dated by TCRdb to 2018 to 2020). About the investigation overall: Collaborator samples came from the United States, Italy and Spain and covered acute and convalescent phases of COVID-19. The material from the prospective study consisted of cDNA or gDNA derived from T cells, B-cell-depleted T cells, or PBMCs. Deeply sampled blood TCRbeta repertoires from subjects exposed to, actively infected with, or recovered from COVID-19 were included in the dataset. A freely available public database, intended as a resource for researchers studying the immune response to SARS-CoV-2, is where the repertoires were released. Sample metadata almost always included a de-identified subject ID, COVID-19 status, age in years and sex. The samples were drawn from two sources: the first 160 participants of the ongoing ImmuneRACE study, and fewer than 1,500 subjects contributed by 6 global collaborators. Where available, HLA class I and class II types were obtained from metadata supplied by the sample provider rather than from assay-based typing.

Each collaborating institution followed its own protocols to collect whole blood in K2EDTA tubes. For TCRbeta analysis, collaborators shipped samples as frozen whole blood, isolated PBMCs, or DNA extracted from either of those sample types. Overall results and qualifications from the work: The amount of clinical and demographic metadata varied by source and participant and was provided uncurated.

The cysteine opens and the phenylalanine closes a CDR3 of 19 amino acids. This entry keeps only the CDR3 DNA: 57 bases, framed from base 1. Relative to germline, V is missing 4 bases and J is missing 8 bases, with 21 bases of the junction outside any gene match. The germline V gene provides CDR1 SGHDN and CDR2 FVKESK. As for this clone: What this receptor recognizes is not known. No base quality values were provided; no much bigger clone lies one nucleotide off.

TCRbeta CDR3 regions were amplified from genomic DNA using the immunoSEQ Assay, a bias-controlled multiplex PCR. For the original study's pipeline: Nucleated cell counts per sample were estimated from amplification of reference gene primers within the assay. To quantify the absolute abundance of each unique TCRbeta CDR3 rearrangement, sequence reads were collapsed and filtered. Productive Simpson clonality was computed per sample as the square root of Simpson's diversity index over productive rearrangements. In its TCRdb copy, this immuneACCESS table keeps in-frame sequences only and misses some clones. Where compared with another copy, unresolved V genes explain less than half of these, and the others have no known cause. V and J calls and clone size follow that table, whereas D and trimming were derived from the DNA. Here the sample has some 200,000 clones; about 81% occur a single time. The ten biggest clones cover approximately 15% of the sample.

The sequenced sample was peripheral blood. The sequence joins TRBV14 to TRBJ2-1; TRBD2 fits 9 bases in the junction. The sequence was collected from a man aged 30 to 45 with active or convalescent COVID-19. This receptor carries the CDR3 CASSPLAGNEGSVGYEQFF. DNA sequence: TGTGCCAGCAGCCCGCTAGCGGGAAACGAAGGATCGGTTGGTTATGAGCAGTTCTTC.